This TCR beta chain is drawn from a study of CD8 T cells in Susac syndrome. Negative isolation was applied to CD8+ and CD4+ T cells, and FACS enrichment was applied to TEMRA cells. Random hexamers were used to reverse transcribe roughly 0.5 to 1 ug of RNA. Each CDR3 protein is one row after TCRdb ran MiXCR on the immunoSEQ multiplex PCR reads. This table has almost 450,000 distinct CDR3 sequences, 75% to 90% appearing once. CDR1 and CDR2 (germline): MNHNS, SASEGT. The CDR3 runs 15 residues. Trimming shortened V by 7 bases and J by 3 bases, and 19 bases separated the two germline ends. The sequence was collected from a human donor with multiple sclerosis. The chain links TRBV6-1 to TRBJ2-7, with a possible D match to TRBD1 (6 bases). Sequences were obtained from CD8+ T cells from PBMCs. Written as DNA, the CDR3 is TGTGCCAGCAAAATGAGGTTGGACAGTGACTACGAGCAGTACTTC. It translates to CASKMRLDSDYEQYF.